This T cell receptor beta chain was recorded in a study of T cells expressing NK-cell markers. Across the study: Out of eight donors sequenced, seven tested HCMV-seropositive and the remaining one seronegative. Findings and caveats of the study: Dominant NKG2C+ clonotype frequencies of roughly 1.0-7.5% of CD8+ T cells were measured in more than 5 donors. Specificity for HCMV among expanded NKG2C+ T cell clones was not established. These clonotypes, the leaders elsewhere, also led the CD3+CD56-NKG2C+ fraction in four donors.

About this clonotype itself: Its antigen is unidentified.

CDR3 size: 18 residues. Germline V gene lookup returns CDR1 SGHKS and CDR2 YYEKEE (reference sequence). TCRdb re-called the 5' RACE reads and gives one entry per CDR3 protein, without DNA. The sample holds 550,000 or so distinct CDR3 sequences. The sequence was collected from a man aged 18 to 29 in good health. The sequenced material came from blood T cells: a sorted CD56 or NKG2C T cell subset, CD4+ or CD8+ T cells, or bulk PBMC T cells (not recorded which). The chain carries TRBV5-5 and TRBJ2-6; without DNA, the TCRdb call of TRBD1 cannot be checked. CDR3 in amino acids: CASSLNGGRSSGANVLTF.